A single sample gave rise to the 19 T cell receptor beta chains below, sequenced in a study of T cell responses to AZD1222 COVID-19 vaccine. Using immunoSEQ multiplex PCR, the repertoire was profiled, and TCRdb retains in-frame clones only, with some absent. The table includes 120,000 or so clones, over 80% detected once. The specimen comprised peripheral blood, sampled on day 0 of AZD1222 vaccination. These receptors came from an adult in good health.

V is TRBV7-3 and J is TRBJ1-2; D is possibly TRBD1 (6 bases). Germline V gene lookup returns CDR1 SGHTA and CDR2 FQGTGA. The CDR3 sequence is 13 residues long. Trimming stripped 4 bases from V and 8 bases from J, with 14 bases between. The CDR3: CASSYPGGSGYTF. For the CDR3, the DNA is TGTGCCAGCAGCTACCCCGGGGGCTCAGGCTACACCTTC.

There are a few counts of this clone. The chain carries TRBV4-1 and TRBJ1-2, with D perhaps matching TRBD1 (5 bases). There are 15 residues in the CDR3. Between the trimmed V and J ends, which lost 0 bases and 8 bases, there was a span of 16 bases. Looked up from germline, CDR1 is MGHRA and CDR2 is YSYEKL. CDR3 region: CASSQDLAGRGGYTF. The CDR3 bases are TGCGCCAGCAGCCAAGATCTGGCAGGCCGGGGGGGCTACACCTTC.

The chain uses TRBV30 and TRBJ1-4, with D possibly TRBD1 on 6 matching bases. CDR3 size: 13 residues. CDR1 and CDR2 from the germline V gene are GTSNPN and SVGIG (reference sequence). V shed 8 bases and J shed 3 bases, with 13 bases lying between them. The CDR3 loop is CAIPKGANEKLFF. The CDR3, as DNA: TGTGCCATTCCCAAGGGGGCTAATGAAAAACTGTTTTTT.

The chain carries TRBV18 and TRBJ1-4; unclear D gene. CDR3 size: 16 residues. V was clipped by 3 bases and J by 0 bases, with 11 bases between them. Germline CDR1 KGHSH, CDR2 LQKENI. For the CDR3, the DNA is TGTGCCAGCTCACCCCAAGGGAGGACAACTAATGAAAAACTGTTTTTT. Translated, it gives CASSPQGRTTNEKLFF.

The chain has TRBV5-5 and TRBJ2-3, with D maybe TRBD2 (6 bases). The germline V and J ends were trimmed by 3 bases and 2 bases, with 16 bases remaining between them. The germline gives CDR1 SGHKS, CDR2 YYEKEE (reference sequence). This CDR3 has 16 residues. The CDR3 spells CASSSTRGGFTDTQYF. The CDR3 DNA follows: TGTGCCAGCAGCTCCACCCGGGGAGGTTTCACAGATACGCAGTATTTT.

On this clone: The germline gene is not matched at one end of the junction; a read error may be the cause. The J gene is TRBJ2-5, the V gene TRBV7-7, with D possibly TRBD1 on 6 matching bases. CDR3 length: 13 amino acids. Germline CDR1 is SSHAT and CDR2 is FNYEAQ (reference sequence). The CDR3 DNA is TGTGCTAGCAGCCCGGGGACACAAGAGACCCAGTACTTC. As protein: CASSPGTQETQYF. The full variable domain, in which reference TRBV7-7 and TRBJ2-5 provide the parts outside the CDR3, is GAGVSQSPRYKVTKRGQDVTLRCDPISSHATLYWYQQALGQGPEFLTYFNYEAQPDKSGLPSDRFSAERPEGSISTLTIQRTEQRDSAMYRCASSPGTQETQYFGPGTRLLVL.

This rearrangement joins TRBV3-1 (or the pseudogene TRBV3-2) to TRBJ1-3; D is unresolved. The germline V gene encodes CDR1 LGHDT and CDR2 YNNKEL (reference sequence). V was shortened by 7 bases and J by 8 bases, with 12 bases between the two germline ends. The CDR3 spans 12 residues. DNA of the CDR3: TGTGCCAGCACAGGCCCCGGGGACACCATATATTTT. The encoded protein is CASTGPGDTIYF.

J is TRBJ2-5 and V is TRBV29-1; 11 nucleotides line up with TRBD2. J was trimmed by 2 bases and V by 0 bases; bases with no gene match: 8. Germline loops: CDR1 SQVTM, CDR2 ANQGSEA. The CDR3 extends over 17 amino acids. The CDR3: CSVEDQASGGLQETQYF. DNA for the CDR3: TGCAGCGTTGAAGATCAGGCTAGCGGGGGGTTACAAGAGACCCAGTACTTC.

Regarding this clone: The same CDR3 can be traced to other DNA sequences in this sample. The rearrangement uses TRBV19 and TRBJ1-5, with D possibly being TRBD1 (5 bases). Per the germline V gene, CDR1 is LNHDA and CDR2 is SQIVND (reference sequence). V lost 4 bases, J lost 4 bases, and 11 bases lay in between. The length of the CDR3 is 14 residues. Here the CDR3 DNA reads TGTGCCAGTAGTACCACAGGAGGAAATCAGCCCCAGCATTTT. Translating gives CASSTTGGNQPQHF.

CDR3 DNA: TGTGCCTGGAGTGTCCTCACAACTAATGAAAAACTGTTTTTT. Amino acids: CAWSVLTTNEKLFF. The chain joins TRBV30 to TRBJ1-4, with D unresolved. This CDR3 is built from 14 residues. Germline CDR1 GTSNPN, CDR2 SVGIG (reference sequence). V shed 0 bases and J shed 0 bases, with 5 bases lying between them.

The V call is TRBV9, the J call TRBJ1-4; D is perhaps TRBD1 (6 bases). Trimming stripped 0 bases from V and 4 bases from J, with 10 bases between. The CDR3 contains 15 residues. Germline V gene sequence: CDR1 SGDLS, CDR2 YYNGEE. CDR3 residues: CASSVEDSFNEKLFF. The CDR3 region has the DNA TGTGCCAGCAGCGTAGAGGACAGTTTTAATGAAAAACTGTTTTTT.

This sequence joins TRBV2 and TRBJ1-5, with no clear D. CDR1 and CDR2 from the germline V gene are SNHLY and FYNNEI. This CDR3 spans 14 amino acids. Trimming took off 5 bases at V and 5 bases at J, with 13 bases between the two ends. The CDR3 bases are TGTGCCAGCAGTCCGGAACTTCGGGATCAGCCCCAGCATTTT. Amino acids: CASSPELRDQPQHF.

CDR3 bases: TGTGCCAGCAGCCATGACGGGGGGGCCAAAGATACGCAGTATTTT. Translation: CASSHDGGAKDTQYF. The V and J genes are TRBV4-2 and TRBJ2-3; 8 nucleotides line up with TRBD2. Germline CDR1 reads LGHNA; CDR2 reads YNFKEQ. This CDR3 region has 15 residues. The trim removed 3 bases at V and 5 bases at J, leaving 7 bases unmatched.

This clone was detected only a few times. The chain carries TRBV19 and TRBJ2-3; no definite D call. Trimming cost V 7 bases and J 4 bases, with 18 bases left between them. Germline V CDR1 and CDR2: LNHDA, SQIVND (reference sequence). CDR3 length equals 15 residues. The DNA of the CDR3 is TGTGCCAGTAAAAGGGCCCCCCAGACGTCAGATACGCAGTATTTT. Amino acid sequence: CASKRAPQTSDTQYF. The full variable domain, in which reference TRBV19 and TRBJ2-3 provide the parts outside the CDR3, is DGGITQSPKYLFRKEGQNVTLSCEQNLNHDAMYWYRQDPGQGLRLIYYSQIVNDFQKGDIAEGYSVSREKKESFPLTVTSAQKNPTAFYLCASKRAPQTSDTQYFGPGTRLTVL.

The chain recombines TRBV7-9 with TRBJ1-6; possible D gene TRBD1, 5 bases. The CDR3 extends over 13 amino acids. V was pared by 7 bases and J by 10 bases, with 14 bases between. Germline CDR1 SEHNR, CDR2 FQNEAQ (reference sequence). In nucleotides, the CDR3 is TGTGCCAGCACTCCAGGGAAAGGCTCACCCCTCCACTTT. Translation gives CASTPGKGSPLHF.

The gene calls are TRBV5-4 and TRBJ1-2; D remains unclear. The V gene's germline CDR1 is SGHNT and CDR2 YYREEE (reference sequence). The CDR3 length is 15 residues. V shed 0 bases and J shed 0 bases, with 9 bases lying between them. The CDR3 DNA reads TGTGCCAGCAGCTTGGTACCAGAGACTAACTATGGCTACACCTTC. This codes for CASSLVPETNYGYTF.

The gene calls are TRBV19 and TRBJ1-5; D is possibly TRBD1 (5 bases). V was clipped by 1 base and J by 1 base, with 8 bases between them. From germline, CDR1 is LNHDA and CDR2 SQIVND (reference sequence). This CDR3 has 15 residues. As DNA, the CDR3 is TGTGCCAGTAGTATAGGGGGACGGAGCAATCAGCCCCAGCATTTT. Translation: CASSIGGRSNQPQHF.

For the CDR3, the DNA is TGTGCCAGCAGCTCGACTAGCTCTGGGGCCAACGTCCTGACTTTC. Translating gives CASSSTSSGANVLTF. J is TRBJ2-6 and V is TRBV5-4; D perhaps matches TRBD2 (6 bases). Trimming cost V 3 bases and J 0 bases, with 7 bases left between them. This CDR3 has 15 residues. The germline CDR1 and CDR2 sequences are SGHNT and YYREEE (reference sequence).

The gene calls are TRBV4-3 and TRBJ1-1; D ambiguous. The germline V gene has CDR1 LGHNA and CDR2 YSLEER. V was clipped by 4 bases and J by 7 bases, with 13 bases between them. CDR3 length: 13 amino acids. CDR3 in amino acids: CASSRAGSLEAFF. CDR3 bases: TGCGCCAGCAGCCGGGCCGGGTCTCTTGAAGCTTTCTTT.